This entry lists 30 T cell receptor beta chains sequenced from one sample in a study of T cell responses to AZD1222 COVID-19 vaccine. Repertoires were generated with immunoSEQ multiplex PCR, while TCRdb's copy carries only in-frame clones and drops some. The sample includes roughly 120,000 clones, just under 90% of them seen just once. Specimen: peripheral blood, collected on day 0 of AZD1222 vaccination. The receptors here all came from an adult in good health.

The rearrangement uses TRBV7-9 and TRBJ1-2, with D hard to call. The CDR3 consists of 15 residues. CDR1 is SEHNR, CDR2 FQNEAQ, per germline (reference sequence). The V and J ends lost 4 bases and 4 bases respectively, with 16 bases between them. The CDR3 region is CASSSIGQVGYGYTF. The CDR3 DNA reads TGTGCCAGCAGCTCAATAGGTCAGGTGGGCTATGGCTACACCTTC. Full variable domain (outside the CDR3, taken from reference TRBV7-9 and TRBJ1-2): DTGVSQNPRHKITKRGQNVTFRCDPISEHNRLYWYRQTLGQGPEFLTYFQNEAQLEKSRLLSDRFSAERPKGSFSTLEIQRTEQGDSAMYLCASSSIGQVGYGYTFGSGTRLTVV.

This rearrangement joins TRBV15 to TRBJ1-1; D remains ambiguous. Trimming stripped 0 bases from V and 6 bases from J, with 8 bases between. CDR3 length equals 13 residues. The germline CDR1 and CDR2 sequences are LNHNV and YYDKDF (reference sequence). CDR3 in DNA: TGTGCCACCAGCAGAGACGCGAGGCCTGAAGCTTTCTTT. This sequence encodes CATSRDARPEAFF.

The chain uses TRBV6-5 and TRBJ1-3; D remains ambiguous. The germline V and J ends were trimmed by 7 bases and 0 bases, with 4 bases remaining between them. Germline V lookup: CDR1 MNHEY, CDR2 SVGAGI. The CDR3 has 12 residues. The CDR3 coding sequence is TGTGCCAGCAAAGCCTCTGGAAACACCATATATTTT. Its translation is CASKASGNTIYF.

The chain recombines TRBV7-9 with TRBJ1-2; TRBD1 is a possible D gene (5 bases). This CDR3 region has 16 residues. Trimming took 5 bases from V and 8 from J, leaving 24 bases between them. From germline, CDR1 is SEHNR and CDR2 FQNEAQ (reference sequence). The CDR3, as DNA: TGTGCCAGCAGCGCTGGGGGGGTAGGGAAGTTGAGCGGCTACACCTTC. This encodes CASSAGGVGKLSGYTF.

The genes are TRBV19 and TRBJ1-2; TRBD1 aligns across 7 bases. This CDR3 has 15 residues. V shed 6 bases and J 2 bases; nucleotides not matched to a gene: 9. Germline CDR1 is LNHDA and CDR2 is SQIVND (reference sequence). The CDR3 coding sequence is TGTGCCAGTAGCATGGAGACAGGGAGAAACTATGGCTACACCTTC. Amino acid sequence: CASSMETGRNYGYTF. The variable domain in full, completed from reference TRBV19 and TRBJ1-2, reads DGGITQSPKYLFRKEGQNVTLSCEQNLNHDAMYWYRQDPGQGLRLIYYSQIVNDFQKGDIAEGYSVSREKKESFPLTVTSAQKNPTAFYLCASSMETGRNYGYTFGSGTRLTVV.

The chain links TRBV27 to TRBJ1-3; 7 bases line up with TRBD1. The germline CDR1 and CDR2 sequences are MNHEY and SMNVEV (reference sequence). V was clipped by 5 bases and J by 0 bases; unmatched bases: 7. The CDR3 extends over 16 amino acids. Written as DNA, the CDR3 is TGTGCCAGCAGTCGGGACAGTTTGAACTCTGGAAACACCATATATTTT. Its translation: CASSRDSLNSGNTIYF.

The chain carries TRBV10-3 and TRBJ1-2, with D possibly matching TRBD1 (5 bases). The V gene's germline CDR1 is ENHRY and CDR2 SYGVKD. This CDR3 has 13 residues. V gave up 10 bases and J gave up 5 bases, with 17 bases separating them. CDR3 amino acids: CATGTPAGYGYTF. The CDR3 DNA sequence: TGTGCCACGGGGACCCCGGCGGGGTATGGCTACACCTTC.

The genes are TRBV7-2 and TRBJ2-5; D not resolved. Trimming shortened V by 5 bases and J by 2 bases, and 6 bases separated the two germline ends. Germline CDR1 SGHTA, CDR2 FQGNSA. The CDR3 contains 12 residues. CDR3 region: CASSGGQETQYF. As DNA, the CDR3 is TGTGCCAGCAGCGGCGGACAAGAGACCCAGTACTTC. Full variable domain (rest looked up from reference TRBV7-2 and TRBJ2-5): GAGVSQSPSNKVTEKGKDVELRCDPISGHTALYWYRQSLGQGLEFLIYFQGNSAPDKSGLPSDRFSAERTGGSVSTLTIQRTQQEDSAVYLCASSGGQETQYFGPGTRLLVL.

This clone was picked up a small number of times. The chain joins TRBV6-4 to TRBJ2-3, with 10 positions matching TRBD2. Germline V gene sequence: CDR1 MRHNA, CDR2 SNTAGT. The CDR3 spans 16 residues. With V trimmed by 2 bases and J by 4 bases, 6 bases remained unmatched. CDR3 amino acids: CASSDGQRGGSDTQYF. DNA of the CDR3: TGTGCCAGCAGTGACGGCCAGCGGGGGGGTTCAGATACGCAGTATTTT.

This rearrangement joins TRBV12-3 or TRBV12-4 to TRBJ1-5, with TRBD1 matching over 7 bases. Trimming at V came to 6 bases and at J to 7 bases, leaving 6 bases not matched to a gene. The CDR3 loop spans 13 amino acids. CDR3 nucleotide sequence: TGTGCCAGCAGCTCGACAGGGAGCCAGCCCCAGCATTTT. Protein product: CASSSTGSQPQHF.

The chain carries TRBV2 and TRBJ1-5, with 7 positions matching TRBD1. This CDR3 has 15 residues. The V gene end was trimmed by 0 bases and the J gene end by 3 bases; junction bases not matched to a gene: 2. Germline V gene lookup returns CDR1 SNHLY and CDR2 FYNNEI. The CDR3 region is CASSEATGANQPQHF. The DNA of the CDR3 is TGTGCCAGCAGTGAAGCAACAGGGGCCAATCAGCCCCAGCATTTT.

The chain combines TRBV4-2 with TRBJ1-5, with a possible D match to TRBD1 (5 bases). Germline CDR1 LGHNA, CDR2 YNFKEQ. This CDR3 has 16 amino acids. V gave up 0 bases and J gave up 1 base, with 10 bases separating them. Here the CDR3 DNA reads TGTGCCAGCAGCCAAGAATCGGGGGGGAGCAATCAGCCCCAGCATTTT. It encodes CASSQESGGSNQPQHF.

This chain uses TRBV6-5 with TRBJ2-3, with D hard to call. The CDR3 runs to 13 residues. Germline CDR1 and CDR2: MNHEY and SVGAGI. V was cut by 6 bases and J by 1 base, with 8 bases left in between. The DNA for the CDR3 is TGTGCCAGCAGAGGCTTGGGCACAGATACGCAGTATTTT. As protein: CASRGLGTDTQYF.

V is TRBV27 and J is TRBJ2-1, with TRBD2 identical over 11 bases. The CDR3 totals 16 residues. Germline V gives CDR1 MNHEY, CDR2 SMNVEV (reference sequence). The V and J ends lost 5 bases and 5 bases, in that order; junction bases with no gene match: 8. In DNA form, the CDR3 reads TGTGCCAGCAGTACAAGGGGGACTAGCGGTAACAATGAGCAGTTCTTC. It encodes CASSTRGTSGNNEQFF.

This clone was observed a handful of times. The J gene is TRBJ2-3, the V gene TRBV18; TRBD1 aligns across 7 bases. CDR3 length equals 15 residues. Germline lookup yields CDR1 KGHSH and CDR2 LQKENI. V trimming: 6 bases; J trimming: 2 bases; junction bases outside the gene matches: 8. The CDR3 spells CASSPWDSPTDTQYF. The CDR3 DNA reads as TGTGCCAGCTCCCCCTGGGACAGCCCCACAGATACGCAGTATTTT.

V and J are TRBV2 and TRBJ1-3; 7 bases line up with TRBD1. The V gene's germline CDR1 is SNHLY and CDR2 FYNNEI. V lost 3 bases and J lost 11; bases outside the gene matches: 13. The CDR3 covers 15 residues. The chain's CDR3 is CASSELGQQAGAIYF. The CDR3 DNA sequence: TGTGCCAGCAGTGAGTTGGGACAGCAAGCCGGCGCCATATATTTT.

The chain couples TRBV24-1 to TRBJ2-1, with D possibly TRBD2 on 6 matching bases. Trimming removed 4 bases from V and 9 bases from J, with 9 bases in between. Germline assignment: CDR1 KGHDR and CDR2 SFDVKD. The CDR3 loop spans 12 amino acids. CDR3 DNA: TGTGCCACCAGTGACCCAGCGGGTGAGCAGTTCTTC. Protein product: CATSDPAGEQFF.

The chain uses TRBV18 and TRBJ2-7, with 7 bases lining up with TRBD1. The J segment lost 4 bases and the V segment lost 2 bases, leaving 5 bases of the junction unmatched. From germline, CDR1 is KGHSH and CDR2 LQKENI. This CDR3 contains 14 residues. The CDR3 loop reads CASSPGTEKYEQYF. For the CDR3, the DNA is TGTGCCAGCTCACCAGGGACAGAGAAATACGAGCAGTACTTC.

As to this clone: Other DNA sequences in the sample encode the same CDR3. V is TRBV3-1 (or the pseudogene TRBV3-2) and J is TRBJ1-2; tentative D call: TRBD1 (6 bases). Germline V gene data show CDR1 as LGHDT and CDR2 as YNNKEL (reference sequence). The CDR3 has 13 amino acids. V lost 1 base and J lost 8, with 11 bases in between. CDR3 sequence (DNA): TGTGCCAGCAGCCAAGTGGGCCAGGGGGGCTACACCTTC. Its translation: CASSQVGQGGYTF.

The chain has TRBV5-3 and TRBJ2-7, with D unclear. TRBV5-3 is an open reading frame whose function is uncertain. The CDR3 is made up of 16 amino acids. The ends were cut back, 0 bases at V and 5 bases at J, with 18 bases in the middle. The CDR3 nucleotides read TGTGCCAGAAGCTTGGGGTGCGAGCGTCATCGGGACGAGCAGTACTTC. It specifies CARSLGCERHRDEQYF.

V usage is TRBV6-4 and J usage is TRBJ2-3; D perhaps matches TRBD2 (7 bases). This CDR3 has 14 amino acids. V was pared by 6 bases and J by 8 bases, with 18 bases between. The germline gives CDR1 MRHNA, CDR2 SNTAGT. CDR3 in DNA: TGTGCCAGCAGCCTATCCGGGGGGCAGGGTACGCAGTATTTT. Amino acids: CASSLSGGQGTQYF.

The count of this clone is one. The CDR3 here is CASSPNGGNYGYTF. The CDR3 nucleotides read TGTGCCAGCAGCCCCAACGGGGGTAACTATGGCTACACCTTC. The chain is built from TRBV3-1 (or the pseudogene TRBV3-2) and TRBJ1-2; possibly TRBD1 for D (5 bases). V lost 4 bases, J lost 1 base, and 10 bases lay in between. The CDR3 consists of 14 residues. Per the germline V gene, CDR1 is LGHDT and CDR2 is YNNKEL (reference sequence).

The count of this clone is one. This chain links TRBV2 with TRBJ2-2; D is perhaps TRBD1 or TRBD2 (6 bases each). V was clipped by 4 bases and J by 4 bases, with 13 bases between them. Germline assignment: CDR1 SNHLY and CDR2 FYNNEI. The length of the CDR3 is 15 residues. The CDR3 nucleotides are TGTGCCAGCAGTGTAGTGAAGGGGGGCACCGGGGAGCTGTTTTTT. It translates to CASSVVKGGTGELFF.

This clone was found a few times. The J gene is TRBJ1-1, the V gene TRBV6-4; the D is unclear. The CDR3 totals 14 residues. The germline CDR1 and CDR2 sequences are MRHNA and SNTAGT. V lost 6 bases, J lost 4 bases, and 15 bases lay in between. The CDR3 here is CASRIVATVTEAFF. CDR3 in DNA: TGTGCCAGCAGAATCGTTGCGACCGTCACTGAAGCTTTCTTT.

This clone appeared once. V and J are TRBV5-1 and TRBJ2-2; the D gene is possibly TRBD2 (6 bases). The CDR3 sequence is 16 residues long. Germline-derived CDR1 and CDR2 are SGHRS and YFSETQ. V lost 6 bases to trimming and J lost 3 bases, with 18 bases between them. CDR3 bases: TGCGCCAGCACCCTCGCTCCGGGGGTTGACACCGGGGAGCTGTTTTTT. It encodes CASTLAPGVDTGELFF.

The gene calls are TRBV19 and TRBJ2-3; D is uncertain. CDR3 length: 14 residues. V dropped 8 bases and J dropped 0 bases, with 12 bases sitting between them. CDR1 and CDR2 from the germline V gene are LNHDA and SQIVND (reference sequence). The CDR3 region has the DNA TGTGCCAGTTCTCGTCAAACTAGCACAGATACGCAGTATTTT. It codes for CASSRQTSTDTQYF.

This chain connects TRBV20-1 to TRBJ2-7; D could derive from TRBD1 or TRBD2 (5 bases each). Germline CDR1 reads DFQATT; CDR2 reads SNEGSKA (reference sequence). This CDR3 contains 15 residues. V was shortened by 3 bases and J by 0 bases, with 15 bases between the two germline ends. The CDR3 DNA reads as TGCAGTGCTAGTGCCGGGACGGGAAGCTCCTACGAGCAGTACTTC. This gives the protein CSASAGTGSSYEQYF.

In its sample, this clone was seen a few times. The J gene is TRBJ1-6, the V gene TRBV28, with D perhaps matching TRBD1 (6 bases). Per the germline V gene, CDR1 is MDHEN and CDR2 is SYDVKM. Trimming shortened V by 5 bases and J by 6 bases, and 14 bases separated the two germline ends. The CDR3 sequence is 15 residues long. CDR3 region: CASSPGQLINSPLHF. CDR3 bases: TGTGCCAGCAGTCCCGGACAGCTCATTAATTCACCCCTCCACTTT.

The V gene is TRBV29-1, the J gene TRBJ1-1, with unresolved D. Germline CDR1 reads SQVTM; CDR2 reads ANQGSEA. The CDR3 is made up of 13 amino acids. The V end was cut by 7 bases, the J end by 0 bases, with 12 bases between. CDR3 amino acids: CSASAGMNTEAFF. For the CDR3, the DNA is TGCAGCGCCTCGGCAGGCATGAACACTGAAGCTTTCTTT.

A few counts support this clone. The V and J genes are TRBV24-1 and TRBJ1-2, with a tentative D call TRBD1 (5 bases). This CDR3 is 15 amino acids long. CDR1 is KGHDR, CDR2 SFDVKD, per germline. The V and J ends lost 1 base and 5 bases respectively, with 13 bases between them. CDR3 nucleotide sequence: TGTGCCACCAGTGATTTCCCCGCAGGGAGTTATGGCTACACCTTC. Protein: CATSDFPAGSYGYTF.